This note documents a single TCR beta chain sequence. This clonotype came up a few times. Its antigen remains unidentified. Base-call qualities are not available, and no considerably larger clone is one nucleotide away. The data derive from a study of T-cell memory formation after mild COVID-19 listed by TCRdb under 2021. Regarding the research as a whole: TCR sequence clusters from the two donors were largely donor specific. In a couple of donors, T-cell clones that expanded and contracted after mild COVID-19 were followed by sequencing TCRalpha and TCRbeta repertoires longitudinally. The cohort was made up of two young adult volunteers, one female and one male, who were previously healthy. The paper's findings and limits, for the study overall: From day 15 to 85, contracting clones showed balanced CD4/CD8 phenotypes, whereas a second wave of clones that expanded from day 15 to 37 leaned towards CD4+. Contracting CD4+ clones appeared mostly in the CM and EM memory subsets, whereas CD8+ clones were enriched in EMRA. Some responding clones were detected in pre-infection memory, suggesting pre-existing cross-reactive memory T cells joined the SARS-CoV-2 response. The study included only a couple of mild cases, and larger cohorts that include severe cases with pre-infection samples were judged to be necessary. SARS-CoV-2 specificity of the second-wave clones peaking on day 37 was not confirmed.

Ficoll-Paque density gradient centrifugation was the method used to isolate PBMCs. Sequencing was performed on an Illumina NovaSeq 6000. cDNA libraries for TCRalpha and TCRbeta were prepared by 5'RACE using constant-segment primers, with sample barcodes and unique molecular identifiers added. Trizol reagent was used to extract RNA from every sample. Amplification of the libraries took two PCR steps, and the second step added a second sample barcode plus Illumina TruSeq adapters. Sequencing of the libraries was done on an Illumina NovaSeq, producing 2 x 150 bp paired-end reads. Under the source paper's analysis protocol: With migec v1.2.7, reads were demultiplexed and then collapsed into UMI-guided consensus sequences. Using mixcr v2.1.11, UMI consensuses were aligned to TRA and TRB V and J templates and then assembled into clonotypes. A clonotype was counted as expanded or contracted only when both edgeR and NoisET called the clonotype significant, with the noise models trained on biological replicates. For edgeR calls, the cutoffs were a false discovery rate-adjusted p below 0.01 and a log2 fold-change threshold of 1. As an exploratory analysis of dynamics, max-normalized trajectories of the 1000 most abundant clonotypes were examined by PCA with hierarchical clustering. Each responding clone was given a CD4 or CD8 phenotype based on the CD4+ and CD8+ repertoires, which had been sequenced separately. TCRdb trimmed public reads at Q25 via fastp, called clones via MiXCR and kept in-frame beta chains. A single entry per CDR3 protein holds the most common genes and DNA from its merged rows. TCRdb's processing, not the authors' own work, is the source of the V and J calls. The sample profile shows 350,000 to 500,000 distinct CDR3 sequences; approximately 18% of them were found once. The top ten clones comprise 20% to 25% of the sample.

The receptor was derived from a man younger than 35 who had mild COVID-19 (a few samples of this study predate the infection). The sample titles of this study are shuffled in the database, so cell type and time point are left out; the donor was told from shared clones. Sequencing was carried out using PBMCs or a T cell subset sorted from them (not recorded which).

The bases are TGTGCCAGCAGTCTATATAGCCCCCGGTTCGGGGGGGAAAACATTCAGTACTTC. It codes for CASSLYSPRFGGENIQYF. The V and J segments used are TRBV27 and TRBJ2-4, and 8 junctional nucleotides match TRBD2. Trimmed from V: 5 bases; trimmed from J: 5 bases; junction bases lacking a gene match: 17. The CDR3 runs 18 residues from the cysteine to the phenylalanine. Of all the DNA, just the CDR3 is kept, 54 bases in frame from base 1. CDR1 is given as MNHEY and CDR2 as SMNVEV, both from the germline V gene (reference sequence).